Following are 12 T cell receptor beta chains from one sample sequenced in a study of control samples from healthy donors and cancer patients. Data came from immunoSEQ multiplex PCR; TCRdb stores just in-frame clones and leaves some out. This table lists about 200,000 clones. Sequencing was carried out using blood. Every receptor here comes from a woman in her 30s in good health.

This chain uses TRBV19 with TRBJ1-1; 8 nucleotides match TRBD1. V shed 7 bases, J shed 2 bases, and the junction held 3 bases outside the gene matches. Looked up from germline, CDR1 is LNHDA and CDR2 is SQIVND (reference sequence). This CDR3 has 13 amino acids. CDR3 nucleotide sequence: TGTGCCAGTAAAACAGGGGGAAACACTGAAGCTTTCTTT. It codes for CASKTGGNTEAFF. Combining the CDR3 with reference TRBV19 and TRBJ1-1 gives the whole variable domain DGGITQSPKYLFRKEGQNVTLSCEQNLNHDAMYWYRQDPGQGLRLIYYSQIVNDFQKGDIAEGYSVSREKKESFPLTVTSAQKNPTAFYLCASKTGGNTEAFFGQGTRLTVV.

V usage is TRBV5-6 and J usage is TRBJ2-7, with D possibly matching TRBD1 (6 bases). The CDR3 contains 14 residues. The V end was cut by 3 bases, the J end by 2 bases, with 12 bases between. Germline assignment: CDR1 SGHDT and CDR2 YYEEEE. CDR3 coding DNA: TGTGCCAGCAGCTCCCGGGACAAGACCTACGAGCAGTACTTC. Protein sequence: CASSSRDKTYEQYF.

The CDR3 region has the DNA TGTGCCAGCAGTGAAGCCGGGACAGGGGCCTACGAGCAGTACTTC. Encoded protein: CASSEAGTGAYEQYF. The chain links TRBV9 to TRBJ2-7; 10 bases are shared with TRBD1. V dropped 5 bases and J dropped 2; count of bases not matched to a gene: 7. This CDR3 comprises 15 residues. The germline V gene has CDR1 SGDLS and CDR2 YYNGEE.

This sequence joins TRBV4-3 and TRBJ2-3; 9 bases are a match to TRBD1. Germline V CDR1 and CDR2: LGHNA, YSLEER. With 4 bases clipped from V and 4 bases from J, the junction kept 3 bases outside the gene matches. The CDR3 sequence is 14 residues long. CDR3 DNA: TGCGCCAGCAGCCCGGGACAGGGCTCAGATACGCAGTATTTT. Its protein product is CASSPGQGSDTQYF.

The chain combines TRBV6-5 with TRBJ2-4; TRBD2 might be the D (6 bases). Germline V CDR1 and CDR2: MNHEY, SVGAGI. V gave up 8 bases and J gave up 1 base, with 12 bases separating them. CDR3 length: 14 residues. The CDR3 DNA reads TGTGCCAGCCAAAATCGGGGGGCCAAAAACATTCAGTACTTC. Residues: CASQNRGAKNIQYF.

The chain carries TRBV5-1 and TRBJ2-1; 8 nucleotides agree with TRBD2. This CDR3 is 14 amino acids long. The V gene end was trimmed by 7 bases and the J gene end by 9 bases; junction bases not matched to a gene: 12. CDR1 SGHRS and CDR2 YFSETQ come from the germline V gene. Written as DNA, the CDR3 is TGCGCCAGCTCAGATACCCGGGGGGGCCGTGAGCAGTTCTTC. Translated: CASSDTRGGREQFF. Drawing the rest from reference TRBV5-1 and TRBJ2-1, the complete variable domain is KAGVTQTPRYLIKTRGQQVTLSCSPISGHRSVSWYQQTPGQGLQFLFEYFSETQRNKGNFPGRFSGRQFSNSRSEMNVSTLELGDSALYLCASSDTRGGREQFFGPGTRLTVL.

CDR3 sequence: CASSHPWGTGGDYGYTF. Here the CDR3 DNA reads TGTGCCAGCAGCCACCCCTGGGGGACAGGGGGCGACTATGGCTACACCTTC. The rearrangement links TRBV11-2 to TRBJ1-2, with 12 bases that match TRBD1. The germline V gene encodes CDR1 SGHAT and CDR2 FQNNGV. The junction had 10 bases not matched to a gene; V was cut back by 5 bases and J by 3 bases. The CDR3 runs 17 residues.

The rearrangement uses TRBV4-1 and TRBJ1-1; no definite D call. V was trimmed by 6 bases and J by 1 base, leaving 9 bases between them. CDR1 and CDR2 from the germline V gene are MGHRA and YSYEKL. CDR3 size: 13 residues. CDR3 bases: TGCGCCAGCAGAGGGCAGGCGAACACTGAAGCTTTCTTT. Residues: CASRGQANTEAFF.

The chain has TRBV10-2 and TRBJ1-4; 7 nucleotides line up with TRBD1. Germline values: CDR1 WSHSY, CDR2 SAAADI. CDR3 length: 15 amino acids. Trimming cost V 8 bases and J 4 bases; bases outside gene matches: 10. The CDR3 bases are TGCGCCAGCCAGCGTTGGGACAGTCTTAATGAAAAACTGTTTTTT. Protein: CASQRWDSLNEKLFF.

This sequence joins TRBV6-6 and TRBJ1-2; 12 nucleotides align to TRBD1. The CDR3 loop spans 15 amino acids. With 6 bases clipped from V and 6 bases from J, the junction kept 8 bases outside the gene matches. CDR1 and CDR2 (germline): MNHNY, SVGAGI (reference sequence). CDR3 sequence (DNA): TGTGCCAGCAGAAAGACCGGGACAGGGGGCAATGGCTACACCTTC. As protein: CASRKTGTGGNGYTF.

V usage is TRBV19 and J usage is TRBJ1-5, with D possibly TRBD1 on 5 matching bases. The germline CDR1 and CDR2 sequences are LNHDA and SQIVND (reference sequence). CDR3 length equals 14 residues. V lost 4 bases and J lost 5, with 12 bases in between. The CDR3 reads CASSKPGTYQPQHF. CDR3 coding DNA: TGTGCCAGTAGTAAACCAGGGACTTATCAGCCCCAGCATTTT.

The chain couples TRBV27 to TRBJ2-4; D not resolved. The CDR3 loop spans 14 amino acids. V lost 6 bases and J 0 bases, leaving 9 bases between the germline ends. Germline V gives CDR1 MNHEY, CDR2 SMNVEV (reference sequence). CDR3 loop: CASRSSLAKNIQYF. CDR3 nucleotides: TGTGCCAGCAGAAGCAGCCTAGCCAAAAACATTCAGTACTTC.